These 20 T cell receptor beta chains were sequenced from one sample in a study of T cells in localized non-small cell lung cancer. Assay: immunoSEQ multiplex PCR; the TCRdb copy retains only in-frame clones and omits some. The sample has 23,000 or so clones; approximately 92% are singletons. The sequenced sample was peripheral blood, obtained before any cancer treatment. These TCRs come from a man aged 35 to 69 with stage III squamous cell lung carcinoma.

V gene TRBV9 combines with J gene TRBJ2-5, with D maybe TRBD2 (7 bases). The CDR3 spans 15 residues. Germline V lookup: CDR1 SGDLS, CDR2 YYNGEE. Trimming left V 2 bases short and J 5 bases short, with 16 bases between. The CDR3 nucleotides read TGTGCCAGCAGCGTTAACCCCAGGGGAGGGGAGACCCAGTACTTC. It yields the protein CASSVNPRGGETQYF.

The chain couples TRBV9 to TRBJ2-3, with TRBD1 as a possible D gene (6 bases). Deletions cut 0 bases from V and 0 bases from J, with 8 bases between. The CDR3 consists of 15 residues. Germline values: CDR1 SGDLS, CDR2 YYNGEE. The CDR3 DNA follows: TGTGCCAGCAGCGTAGGGGGGCATAGCACAGATACGCAGTATTTT. Protein sequence: CASSVGGHSTDTQYF.

This chain links TRBV18 with TRBJ1-1; 7 bases line up with TRBD1. The junction had 3 bases not matched to a gene; V was cut back by 4 bases and J by 1 base. The CDR3 consists of 14 residues. Germline lookup yields CDR1 KGHSH and CDR2 LQKENI. CDR3 nucleotide sequence: TGTGCCAGCTCACGACAGGGTCGGAACACTGAAGCTTTCTTT. Protein product: CASSRQGRNTEAFF.

J is TRBJ1-1 and V is TRBV5-1; TRBD1 matches at 9 bases. Germline CDR1 SGHRS, CDR2 YFSETQ. Unmatched junction bases numbered 12, after V lost 5 bases and J lost 4 bases. CDR3 length: 16 amino acids. The CDR3, as DNA: TGCGCCAGCAGTCGACAGACAGGGGGAGATGCCACTGAAGCTTTCTTT. This codes for CASSRQTGGDATEAFF.

The chain links TRBV4-3 to TRBJ1-2; tentative D call: TRBD1 (6 bases). Germline V gene lookup returns CDR1 LGHNA and CDR2 YSLEER. The CDR3 is made up of 16 amino acids. Trimming shortened V by 1 base and J by 4 bases, and 16 bases separated the two germline ends. The CDR3 region is CASSQGRQGRGYGYTF. For the CDR3, the DNA is TGCGCCAGCAGCCAAGGAAGGCAGGGGAGAGGCTATGGCTACACCTTC.

This clone was recorded only once. The chain has TRBV9 and TRBJ2-6; no clear D gene. The CDR3 totals 16 residues. CDR1 is SGDLS, CDR2 YYNGEE, per germline. Trimming removed 0 bases at V and 0 bases at J, with 7 bases between. CDR3 in DNA: TGTGCCAGCAGCGTAGGACTCCCCTCTGGGGCCAACGTCCTGACTTTC. Its translation is CASSVGLPSGANVLTF.

The chain is built from TRBV6-1 and TRBJ1-1; D is perhaps TRBD1 (6 bases). Germline-derived CDR1 and CDR2 are MNHNS and SASEGT. V was cut by 3 bases and J by 1 base, with 6 bases left in between. The CDR3 extends over 13 amino acids. CDR3 region: CASSETGNTEAFF. The CDR3 coding sequence is TGTGCCAGCAGTGAGACAGGGAACACTGAAGCTTTCTTT.

V usage is TRBV5-4 and J usage is TRBJ1-1; D is undetermined. Germline CDR1 SGHNT, CDR2 YYREEE (reference sequence). Trimming removed 4 bases from V and 1 base from J, with 14 bases in between. The CDR3 runs to 15 residues. The CDR3 DNA reads TGTGCCAGCAGCGGAAACCTAGAGCCGAACACTGAAGCTTTCTTT. As protein: CASSGNLEPNTEAFF.

The chain is built from TRBV7-2 and TRBJ1-4; D is possibly TRBD1 (6 bases). V dropped 4 bases and J dropped 4 bases, with 13 bases sitting between them. This CDR3 is 15 amino acids long. Germline V gene data show CDR1 as SGHTA and CDR2 as FQGNSA. In DNA form, the CDR3 reads TGTGCCAGCAGCTCGGGACACAACATTAATGAAAAACTGTTTTTT. Translating it yields CASSSGHNINEKLFF. Looking up the rest from reference TRBV7-2 and TRBJ1-4 gives the full variable domain: GAGVSQSPSNKVTEKGKDVELRCDPISGHTALYWYRQSLGQGLEFLIYFQGNSAPDKSGLPSDRFSAERTGGSVSTLTIQRTQQEDSAVYLCASSSGHNINEKLFFGSGTQLSVL.

V gene TRBV18 combines with J gene TRBJ2-7, with 8 bases matching TRBD2. Germline assignment: CDR1 KGHSH and CDR2 LQKENI. J lost 4 bases, V lost 3 bases, and 5 bases had no gene match. The CDR3 length is 14 residues. CDR3: CASSPPGGRYEQYF. CDR3 nucleotide sequence: TGTGCCAGCTCACCTCCGGGGGGGCGATACGAGCAGTACTTC.

The table lists this clone with a few counts. V gene TRBV5-1 combines with J gene TRBJ2-7; the D is unclear. Germline V CDR1 and CDR2: SGHRS, YFSETQ. The CDR3 has 14 amino acids. Trimming removed 1 base at V and 2 bases at J, with 10 bases between. CDR3 in DNA: TGCGCCAGCAGCTTGAGGTCCGGAGCCTACGAGCAGTACTTC. It is translated as CASSLRSGAYEQYF.

The rearrangement uses TRBV4-2 and TRBJ2-7; possibly TRBD1 for D (5 bases). Germline assignment: CDR1 LGHNA and CDR2 YNFKEQ. V was pared by 1 base and J by 1 base, with 11 bases between. The CDR3 covers 15 residues. CDR3 in amino acids: CASSQGAGWSYEQYF. The CDR3 DNA follows: TGTGCCAGCAGCCAAGGGGCAGGGTGGTCCTACGAGCAGTACTTC.

The genes are TRBV4-3 and TRBJ1-5; a possible D gene is TRBD1 (5 bases). In germline, CDR1 is LGHNA, CDR2 YSLEER. The V end was cut by 1 base, the J end by 3 bases, with 13 bases between. This CDR3 region has 16 residues. DNA for the CDR3: TGCGCCAGCAGCCAAGCATATGGAGGGGCCAATCAGCCCCAGCATTTT. Its translation is CASSQAYGGANQPQHF.

This chain uses TRBV19 with TRBJ1-1; no firm D call. The germline V and J ends were trimmed by 8 bases and 0 bases, with 10 bases remaining between them. This CDR3 has 13 residues. Germline V gives CDR1 LNHDA, CDR2 SQIVND (reference sequence). CDR3 bases: TGTGCCAGTGCCCCCCAGGTGAACACTGAAGCTTTCTTT. Translating it yields CASAPQVNTEAFF.

As DNA, the CDR3 is TGTGCCAGCAGTTACTCGTATCGACTGGGGGAAAAACTGTTTTTT. It yields the protein CASSYSYRLGEKLFF. The chain employs TRBV6-5 and TRBJ1-4, with D hard to call. Germline V gene data show CDR1 as MNHEY and CDR2 as SVGAGI. The V gene lost 0 bases and the J gene lost 8 bases, with 13 bases spanning the gap. The CDR3 has 15 residues.

V usage is TRBV29-1 and J usage is TRBJ2-7, with 7 positions matching TRBD1. Germline CDR1 is SQVTM and CDR2 is ANQGSEA. The CDR3 totals 13 residues. With 4 bases clipped from V and 4 bases from J, the junction kept 7 bases outside the gene matches. The CDR3 loop reads CSVAGQSDYEQYF. CDR3 DNA sequence: TGCAGCGTTGCGGGACAGAGCGATTACGAGCAGTACTTC.

V is TRBV19 and J is TRBJ2-3; 10 bases match TRBD2. Germline-derived CDR1 and CDR2 are LNHDA and SQIVND (reference sequence). The CDR3 has 15 residues. The V segment lost 3 bases and the J segment 4 bases; nucleotides outside the gene matches: 4. The CDR3 bases are TGTGCCAGTAGTATTAGCGGGAGGCCCGCAGATACGCAGTATTTT. This translates into CASSISGRPADTQYF.

The gene calls are TRBV5-6 and TRBJ1-1, with 8 positions matching TRBD1. Trimming removed 0 bases from V and 0 bases from J; junction bases left unmatched: 4. Germline V gene data show CDR1 as SGHDT and CDR2 as YYEEEE. The CDR3 loop spans 16 amino acids. CDR3 sequence reads: CASSLAPTGVNTEAFF. The CDR3, as DNA: TGTGCCAGCAGCTTGGCGCCGACAGGGGTGAACACTGAAGCTTTCTTT. The full variable domain, with the rest looked up from reference TRBV5-6 and TRBJ1-1, is DAGVTQSPTHLIKTRGQQVTLRCSPKSGHDTVSWYQQALGQGPQFIFQYYEEEERQRGNFPDRFSGHQFPNYSSELNVNALLLGDSALYLCASSLAPTGVNTEAFFGQGTRLTVV.

The CDR3 nucleotides are TGTGCCAGCAGCTTAGTTCTAGCGAGAACAGATACGCAGTATTTT. This codes for CASSLVLARTDTQYF. This chain joins TRBV11-1 and TRBJ2-3, with TRBD2 as a possible D gene (6 bases). Trimming left V 1 base short and J 3 bases short, with 11 bases between. Germline assignment: CDR1 SGHAT and CDR2 FQDESV (reference sequence). This CDR3 region has 15 residues.

V gene TRBV27 combines with J gene TRBJ2-2; D call uncertain. Trimming cost V 3 bases and J 4 bases, with 12 bases left between them. The germline CDR1 and CDR2 sequences are MNHEY and SMNVEV (reference sequence). CDR3 size: 15 residues. CDR3 coding DNA: TGTGCCAGCAGTTTTCGCTTAGAGTTCACCGGGGAGCTGTTTTTT. Translating gives CASSFRLEFTGELFF.